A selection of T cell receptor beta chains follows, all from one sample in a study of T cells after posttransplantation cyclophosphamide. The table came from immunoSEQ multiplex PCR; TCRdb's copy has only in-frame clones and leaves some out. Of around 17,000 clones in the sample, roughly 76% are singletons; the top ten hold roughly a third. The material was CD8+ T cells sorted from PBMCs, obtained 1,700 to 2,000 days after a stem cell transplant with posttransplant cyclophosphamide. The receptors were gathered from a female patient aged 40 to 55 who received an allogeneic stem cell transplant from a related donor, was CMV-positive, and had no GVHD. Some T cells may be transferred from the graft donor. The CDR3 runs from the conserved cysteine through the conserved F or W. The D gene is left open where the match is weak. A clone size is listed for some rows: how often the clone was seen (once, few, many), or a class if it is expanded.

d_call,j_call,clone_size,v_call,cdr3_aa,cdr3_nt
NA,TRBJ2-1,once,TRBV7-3,CASSLTLEKDNEQFF,TGTGCCAGCAGCTTAACACTAGAAAAGGACAATGAGCAGTTCTTC
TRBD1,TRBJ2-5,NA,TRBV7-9,CASSLIMTGGGYQETQYF,TGTGCCAGCAGCTTAATCATGACAGGGGGAGGGTACCAAGAGACCCAGTACTTC
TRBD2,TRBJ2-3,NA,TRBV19,CASSPGLAGGVLTSTDTQYF,TGTGCCAGTAGTCCCGGACTAGCGGGGGGAGTTTTAACTAGCACAGATACGCAGTATTTT
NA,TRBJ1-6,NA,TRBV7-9,CASSLARRSSHSYNSPLHF,TGTGCCAGCAGCTTAGCCCGTCGGAGTTCCCACTCCTATAATTCACCCCTCCACTTT
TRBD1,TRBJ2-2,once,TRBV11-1,CASSEQGAGPGELFF,TGTGCCAGCAGCGAACAGGGGGCCGGGCCCGGGGAGCTGTTTTTT
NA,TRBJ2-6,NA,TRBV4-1,CASSQVAGAGANVLTF,TGCGCCAGCAGCCAAGTTGCTGGGGCCGGGGCCAACGTCCTGACTTTC
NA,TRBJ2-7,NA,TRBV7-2,CASSFVSYEQYF,TGTGCCAGCAGCTTCGTCAGCTACGAGCAGTACTTC
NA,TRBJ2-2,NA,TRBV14,CASSPLAGELFF,TGTGCCAGCAGCCCCCTCGCCGGGGAGCTGTTTTTT
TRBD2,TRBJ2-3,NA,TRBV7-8,CASSDIAGGSGTQYF,TGTGCCAGCAGCGATATAGCGGGGGGTTCTGGTACGCAGTATTTT
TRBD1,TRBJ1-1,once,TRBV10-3,CAISESVLGTDFRGNTEAFF,TGTGCCATCAGTGAGTCCGTCCTGGGGACAGACTTTCGGGGGAACACTGAAGCTTTCTTT
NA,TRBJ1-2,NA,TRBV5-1,CASSDRDTDNYGYTF,TGCGCCAGCAGCGACCGGGACACCGATAACTATGGCTACACCTTC
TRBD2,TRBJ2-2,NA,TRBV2,CAATGTSGGANTGELFF,TGTGCCGCTACCGGGACTAGCGGGGGGGCGAACACCGGGGAGCTGTTTTTT
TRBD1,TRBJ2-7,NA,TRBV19,CAWGTAIPYEQYF,TGTGCCTGGGGGACAGCCATCCCCTACGAGCAGTACTTC
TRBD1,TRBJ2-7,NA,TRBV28,CASSFGTGVSEQYF,TGTGCCAGCAGTTTCGGGACAGGGGTCTCCGAGCAGTACTTC
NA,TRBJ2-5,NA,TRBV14,CASSQRSAQETQYF,TGTGCCAGCAGCCAAAGGAGCGCACAAGAGACCCAGTACTTC
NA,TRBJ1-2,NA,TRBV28,CASSSRVDAYYDGYTF,TGTGCCAGCAGTTCGCGGGTTGACGCCTATTACGACGGCTACACCTTC
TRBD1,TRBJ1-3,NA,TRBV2,CASSEEGQGLGGNTIYF,TGTGCCAGCAGTGAAGAGGGACAGGGCCTCGGTGGAAACACCATATATTTT
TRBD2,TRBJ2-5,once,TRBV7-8,CASSNRLAEQETQYF,TGTGCCAGCAGCAACCGTCTAGCGGAACAAGAGACCCAGTACTTC
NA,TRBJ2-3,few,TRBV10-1,CASTWGRGTDTQYF,TGCGCCAGCACATGGGGCCGAGGCACAGATACGCAGTATTTT
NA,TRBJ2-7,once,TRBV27,CASSLKDYHEQYF,TGTGCCAGCAGTTTGAAAGACTACCACGAGCAGTACTTC
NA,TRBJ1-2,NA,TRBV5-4,CASSLDAGFGGYTF,TGTGCCAGCAGTTTGGATGCGGGGTTTGGAGGCTACACCTTC
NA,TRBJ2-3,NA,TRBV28,CASRFPTGRIADTQYF,TGTGCCAGCAGGTTCCCGACAGGCCGTATAGCAGATACGCAGTATTTT
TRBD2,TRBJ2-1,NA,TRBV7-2,CASSLALSGGANEQFF,TGTGCCAGCAGCTTAGCGCTCAGCGGGGGGGCGAATGAGCAGTTCTTC
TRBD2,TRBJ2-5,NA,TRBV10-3,CAISESTSGGETQYF,TGTGCCATCAGTGAGTCGACTAGCGGGGGGGAGACCCAGTACTTC
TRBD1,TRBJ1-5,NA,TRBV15,CATSRDRGPQPQHF,TGTGCCACCAGCAGAGACAGGGGGCCTCAGCCCCAGCATTTT
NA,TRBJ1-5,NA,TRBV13,CASSLGQNSNQPQHF,TGTGCCAGCAGCTTAGGACAGAATAGCAATCAGCCCCAGCATTTT
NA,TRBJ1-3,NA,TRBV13,CASSSGSSGNTIYF,TGTGCCAGCAGCTCGGGATCCTCTGGAAACACCATATATTTT
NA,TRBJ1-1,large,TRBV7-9,CASSFGNTEAFF,TGTGCCAGCAGCTTCGGGAACACTGAAGCTTTCTTT
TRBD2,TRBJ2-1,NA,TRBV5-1,CASSSGLAGYNEQFF,TGCGCCAGCAGCTCTGGACTAGCGGGCTACAATGAGCAGTTCTTC
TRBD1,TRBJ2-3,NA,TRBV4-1,CASSQGTGGTDTQYF,TGCGCCAGCAGCCAAGGGACAGGGGGGACAGATACGCAGTATTTT
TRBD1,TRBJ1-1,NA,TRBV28,CASLGTGLMNTEAFF,TGTGCATCCTTAGGGACAGGTTTAATGAACACTGAAGCTTTCTTT
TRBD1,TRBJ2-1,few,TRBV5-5,CASSLGQGAKEQFF,TGTGCCAGCAGCTTGGGACAGGGGGCAAAAGAGCAGTTCTTC
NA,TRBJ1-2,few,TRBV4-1,CASSQNPTTNYGYTF,TGCGCCAGCAGCCAAAATCCGACAACTAACTATGGCTACACCTTC
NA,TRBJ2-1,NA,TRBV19,CASSIAGAYNEQFF,TGTGCCAGTAGTATAGCAGGGGCCTACAATGAGCAGTTCTTC
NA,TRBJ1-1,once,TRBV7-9,CASSRGNTEAFF,TGTGCCAGCAGCCGGGGGAACACTGAAGCTTTCTTT
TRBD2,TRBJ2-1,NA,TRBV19,CASKHGTSGYNEQFF,TGTGCCAGTAAGCACGGGACTAGCGGTTACAATGAGCAGTTCTTC
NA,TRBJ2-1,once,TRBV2,CASFRGNEQFF,TGTGCCAGCTTCAGGGGCAATGAGCAGTTCTTC
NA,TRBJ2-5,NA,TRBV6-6,CASSYYRTRVQYF,TGTGCCAGCAGTTACTACAGGACACGGGTCCAGTACTTC
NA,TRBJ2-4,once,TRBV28,CASSLQGREIKNIQYF,TGTGCCAGCAGTCTTCAGGGACGGGAGATCAAAAACATTCAGTACTTC
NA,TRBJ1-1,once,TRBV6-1,CASREEGPTEAFF,TGTGCCAGCAGGGAGGAGGGACCGACTGAAGCTTTCTTT
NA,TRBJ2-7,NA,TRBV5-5,CASSLAAGLEQYF,TGTGCCAGCAGCTTGGCAGCAGGTCTCGAGCAGTACTTC
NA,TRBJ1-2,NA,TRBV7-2,CASSLVWGTYGYTF,TGTGCCAGCAGCTTAGTTTGGGGCACCTATGGCTACACCTTC
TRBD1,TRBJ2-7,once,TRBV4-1,CASSSHVPGQGVIYEQYF,TGCGCCAGCAGCTCTCACGTTCCGGGACAGGGGGTGATCTACGAGCAGTACTTC
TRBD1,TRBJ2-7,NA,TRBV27,CASSWDRVSYEQYF,TGTGCCAGCAGCTGGGACAGGGTTTCCTACGAGCAGTACTTC
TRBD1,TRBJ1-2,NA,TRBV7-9,CASNFVASGTGGLFYGYTF,TGTGCCAGCAATTTTGTGGCCTCCGGGACAGGGGGCCTTTTCTATGGCTACACCTTC
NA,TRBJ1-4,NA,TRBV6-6,CASSSDRSNEKLFF,TGTGCCAGCAGTTCAGACAGGTCGAATGAAAAACTGTTTTTT
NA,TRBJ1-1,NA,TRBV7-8,CASSPNTGTEAFF,TGTGCCAGCAGCCCCAATACAGGGACTGAAGCTTTCTTT
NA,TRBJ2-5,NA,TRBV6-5,CASTMTQGQETQYF,TGTGCCAGCACTATGACCCAGGGGCAAGAGACCCAGTACTTC
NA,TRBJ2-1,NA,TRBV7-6,CASSYRDSSYNEQFF,TGTGCCAGCAGCTATCGGGACTCTTCCTACAATGAGCAGTTCTTC
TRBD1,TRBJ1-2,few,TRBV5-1,CASRDREGPGDYGYTF,TGCGCCAGCAGGGACAGGGAAGGGCCGGGGGACTATGGCTACACCTTC
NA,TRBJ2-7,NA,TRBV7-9,CASSFVASEQYF,TGTGCCAGCAGCTTTGTAGCGAGCGAGCAGTACTTC
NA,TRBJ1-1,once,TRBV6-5,CASSSATSNTEAFF,TGTGCCAGCAGTTCCGCGACATCAAACACTGAAGCTTTCTTT